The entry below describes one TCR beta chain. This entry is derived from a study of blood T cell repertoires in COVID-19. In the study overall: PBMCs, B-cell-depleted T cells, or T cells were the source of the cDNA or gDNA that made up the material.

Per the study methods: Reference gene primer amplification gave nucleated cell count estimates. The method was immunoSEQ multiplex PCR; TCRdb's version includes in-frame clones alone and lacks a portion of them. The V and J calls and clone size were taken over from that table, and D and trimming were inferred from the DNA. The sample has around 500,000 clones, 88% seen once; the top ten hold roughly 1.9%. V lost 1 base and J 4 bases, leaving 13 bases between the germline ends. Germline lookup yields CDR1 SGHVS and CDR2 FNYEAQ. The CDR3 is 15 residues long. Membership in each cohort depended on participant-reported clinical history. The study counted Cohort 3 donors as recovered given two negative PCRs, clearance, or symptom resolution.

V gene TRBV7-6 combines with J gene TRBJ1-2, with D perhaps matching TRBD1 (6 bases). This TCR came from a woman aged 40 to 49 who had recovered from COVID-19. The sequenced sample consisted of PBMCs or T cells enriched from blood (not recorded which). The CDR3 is CASSLDGQSTYGYTF. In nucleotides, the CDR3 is TGTGCCAGCAGCTTAGATGGACAGTCTACCTATGGCTACACCTTC.